The TCR beta chain under discussion was sequenced for a study of early T cells in non-severe SARS-CoV-2 infection. About the research overall: Sequencing targeted bulk RNA from unsorted whole blood, leaving chains unpaired.

Individually, cDNA molecules had unique molecular identifiers attached to them. TCRdb re-called the 5' RACE reads with MiXCR, one entry per CDR3 protein. The sample records about 39,000 distinct CDR3 sequences, roughly 7% being singletons. Broader study findings: VDJdb-based annotation leaned toward anti-spike CD8 responses and missed private and CD4 specificities.

This clonotype was found many times. What it binds is unknown. This CDR3 region has 14 residues. The V and J ends lost 0 bases and 7 bases respectively, with 13 bases between them. Germline CDR1 is DFQATT and CDR2 is SNEGSKA (reference sequence). This sequence was found in an adult who was a healthcare worker with PCR-confirmed SARS-CoV-2 infection or an uninfected control (not recorded which). Sequencing was done on a sample of whole blood. The chain carries TRBV20-1 and TRBJ1-5; D may be TRBD1 (6 bases). The CDR3 DNA reads TGCAGTGCTAGAGATCCGAGGGGGGGGCAGCCCCAGCATTTT. Translating it yields CSARDPRGGQPQHF.